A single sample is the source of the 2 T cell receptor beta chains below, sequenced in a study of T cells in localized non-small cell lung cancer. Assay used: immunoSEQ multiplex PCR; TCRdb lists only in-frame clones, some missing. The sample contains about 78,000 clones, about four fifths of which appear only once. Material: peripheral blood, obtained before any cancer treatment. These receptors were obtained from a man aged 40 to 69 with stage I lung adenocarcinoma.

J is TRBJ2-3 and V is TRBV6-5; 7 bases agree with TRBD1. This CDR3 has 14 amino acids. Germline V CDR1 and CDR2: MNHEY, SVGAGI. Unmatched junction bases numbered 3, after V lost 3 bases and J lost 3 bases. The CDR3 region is CASSYGQETDTQYF. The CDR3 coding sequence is TGTGCCAGCAGTTATGGACAGGAGACAGATACGCAGTATTTT.

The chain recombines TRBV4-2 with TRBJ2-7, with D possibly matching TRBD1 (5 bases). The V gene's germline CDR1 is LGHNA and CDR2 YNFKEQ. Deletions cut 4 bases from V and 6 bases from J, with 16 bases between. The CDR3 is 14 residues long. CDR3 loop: CASSPVGPYGEQYF. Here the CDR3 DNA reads TGTGCCAGCAGCCCGGTGGGGCCCTACGGCGAGCAGTACTTC.